These T cell receptor beta chains were read from a single sample in a study of cytomegalovirus exposure and HLA in healthy donors. The method was immunoSEQ multiplex PCR; TCRdb's version includes in-frame clones alone and lacks a portion of them. The table has some 170,000 clones, approximately 80% seen once. The sample consisted of PBMCs. Source of these receptors: a female donor in good health and CMV-seronegative. The CDR3 runs from the conserved cysteine through the conserved F or W. A D gene is named only where the DNA matches it firmly. Clone size is shown for a subset of rows, as once, few, many or a class of expanded clone.

TRBJ2-7	TRBV2	TRBD2	NA	TGTGCCAGCAGCGCGGTAGCGGGAGATAACGAGCAGTACTTC	CASSAVAGDNEQYF
TRBJ2-5	TRBV27	TRBD1	NA	TGTGCCAGCAGTTTAAGCTCTGGACAGGGATCAGGAGAGACCCAGTACTTC	CASSLSSGQGSGETQYF
TRBJ2-2	TRBV6-5	NA	NA	TGTGCCAGCAGGTCCAGGGGGAACACCGGGGAGCTGTTTTTT	CASRSRGNTGELFF
TRBJ2-3	TRBV7-9	NA	NA	TGTGCCAGCAGCGCGGGACTCACAGATACGCAGTATTTT	CASSAGLTDTQYF
TRBJ1-1	TRBV7-9	NA	NA	TGTGCCAGCAGCCCCGGGCGGGCGATGAACACTGAAGCTTTCTTT	CASSPGRAMNTEAFF
TRBJ1-4	TRBV7-8	NA	NA	TGTGCCAGCAGCTTAGGGACCAGGAGGAATGAAAAACTGTTTTTT	CASSLGTRRNEKLFF
TRBJ2-5	TRBV10-3	NA	once	TGTGCCATCAGTGAGCCCCCTAGCCAAGAGACCCAGTACTTC	CAISEPPSQETQYF
TRBJ2-1	TRBV6-4	NA	NA	TGTGCCAGCAGTGACTCGGGAGGGAGGGGGTGGAATGAGCAGTTCTTC	CASSDSGGRGWNEQFF
TRBJ2-7	TRBV27	NA	NA	TGTGCCAGCAGTTTTGTTTCGGGGGACGAGCAGTACTTC	CASSFVSGDEQYF
TRBJ2-3	TRBV29-1	NA	NA	TGCAGCGTTGAAGGTGACAGGTTGGTAACAGATACGCAGTATTTT	CSVEGDRLVTDTQYF
TRBJ2-6	TRBV30	TRBD1	few	TGTGCCTGGAGTCCACGGACAGGGCATGGGGCCAACGTCCTGACTTTC	CAWSPRTGHGANVLTF
TRBJ1-2	TRBV9	NA	NA	TGTGCCAGCAGCTCTAACAGGGCCGGCTACACCTTC	CASSSNRAGYTF
TRBJ2-1	TRBV2	NA	NA	TGTGCCAGCAGTGGACAGGGCCCCGGGGGCGCCTACAATGAGCAGTTCTTC	CASSGQGPGGAYNEQFF
TRBJ2-7	TRBV11-3	TRBD1	NA	TGTGCCAGCTCAGGGGGCGGCGAGCAGTACTTC	CASSGGGEQYF
TRBJ2-5	TRBV28	TRBD2	NA	TGTGCCAGCAGTTTTGAGGCTAGCGGGGAGACCCAGTACTTC	CASSFEASGETQYF
TRBJ1-2	TRBV9	TRBD1	NA	TGTGCCAGCAGCGGTAACAGGGGACCCTATGGCTACACCTTC	CASSGNRGPYGYTF
TRBJ2-7	TRBV15	NA	NA	TGTGCCACCAGCAGTTTGGCCACAGGATCCTACGAGCAGTACTTC	CATSSLATGSYEQYF
TRBJ2-1	TRBV6-6	NA	NA	TGTGCCAGCAGTTACTCCCGGAAGGAGAATGAGCAGTTCTTC	CASSYSRKENEQFF
TRBJ2-3	TRBV5-1	NA	NA	TGCGCCAGCAGCTTGGGCTTGGGGGGACCCACAGATACGCAGTATTTT	CASSLGLGGPTDTQYF
TRBJ2-3	TRBV28	NA	NA	TGTGCCAGCAGTTTCAGAGATACGCAGTATTTT	CASSFRDTQYF
TRBJ2-3	TRBV7-2	NA	once	TGTGCCAGCAGCTTAGTGGGGAGTGAAGATACGCAGTATTTT	CASSLVGSEDTQYF
TRBJ2-7	TRBV10-2	TRBD1	NA	TGCGCCAGCAGTGTGGGACAGTTTTACTACGAGCAGTACTTC	CASSVGQFYYEQYF
TRBJ2-2	TRBV7-9	TRBD2	NA	TGTGCCAGCAGCTTCGGTCGGACAGCGGGGGGCGGGGAGCTGTTTTTT	CASSFGRTAGGGELFF
TRBJ2-5	TRBV11-1	NA	NA	TGTGCCAGCAGCTCCCAGGGGACCTGGGAGACCCAGTACTTC	CASSSQGTWETQYF
TRBJ2-1	TRBV6-4	TRBD2	NA	TGTGCCAGCAGTGTAAGACTAGCGGGAGACTACAATGAGCAGTTCTTC	CASSVRLAGDYNEQFF
TRBJ2-7	TRBV7-9	TRBD2	NA	TGTGCCAGCAGCTCTACTTTTCTAGCGGGAGATCGTGAGCAGTACTTC	CASSSTFLAGDREQYF
TRBJ2-3	TRBV5-1	TRBD1	NA	TGCGCCAGTGGGGGACAGGGGGTCGGCACAGATACGCAGTATTTT	CASGGQGVGTDTQYF
TRBJ2-1	TRBV6-5	TRBD1	NA	TGTGCCAGCAGTTGGGACAGGGGGCGCAATGAGCAGTTCTTC	CASSWDRGRNEQFF
TRBJ2-3	TRBV9	TRBD1	NA	TGTGCCAGCAGCCCGACAGGGCAATACACAGATACGCAGTATTTT	CASSPTGQYTDTQYF
TRBJ2-3	TRBV5-4	TRBD2	NA	TGTGCCAGCAGCCGCGGGGGGTCCCCCACAGATACGCAGTATTTT	CASSRGGSPTDTQYF
TRBJ2-7	TRBV2	TRBD2	NA	TGTGCCACCGGGGGGAGGGACGCCTACGAGCAGTACTTC	CATGGRDAYEQYF
TRBJ1-2	TRBV6-1	NA	NA	TGTGCCAGCAGTCCGACTAGCAGTATGAACTATGGCTACACCTTC	CASSPTSSMNYGYTF
TRBJ1-2	TRBV28	NA	NA	TGTGCCAGCAGTCGCTATGGCTACACCTTC	CASSRYGYTF
TRBJ2-5	TRBV5-4	TRBD2	NA	TGTGCCAGCAGCACGACTAGCGGGGGTGAAGGTACCCAGTACTTC	CASSTTSGGEGTQYF
TRBJ2-7	TRBV7-9	TRBD2	NA	TGTGCCAGCAGCTTATGGCCTAGCGGGGGAGGCGAGCAGTACTTC	CASSLWPSGGGEQYF
TRBJ2-3	TRBV5-1	NA	few	TGCGCCAGCAGCTTGTTGATGGGGGGAAACACAGATACGCAGTATTTT	CASSLLMGGNTDTQYF
TRBJ1-1	TRBV12-5	TRBD1	NA	TGTGCTAGTGGCAGGGGGGACACTGAAGCTTTCTTT	CASGRGDTEAFF
TRBJ2-3	TRBV25-1	NA	NA	TGTGCCAGCAGTGAATACGATACAGGTTCATCGGGCACAGATACGCAGTATTTT	CASSEYDTGSSGTDTQYF
TRBJ1-2	TRBV9	TRBD1	NA	TGTGCCAGCAGCGTAGGGGGATTGGGACAGCTGAACTATGGCTACACCTTC	CASSVGGLGQLNYGYTF
TRBJ2-7	TRBV6-5	TRBD1	few	TGTGCCAGCAGTGTCTCGGGACAGGGTTCCTACGAGCAGTACTTC	CASSVSGQGSYEQYF
TRBJ2-7	TRBV6-5	TRBD2	NA	TGTGCCAGCAGTTGGGGACTAGCGGGCCTCTACGAGCAGTACTTC	CASSWGLAGLYEQYF
TRBJ2-1	TRBV7-9	NA	NA	TGTGCCAGCAGCTTCGAACGGGACTACAATGAGCAGTTCTTC	CASSFERDYNEQFF
TRBJ2-1	TRBV29-1	TRBD1	NA	TGCAGCGTTGAGAGGGGCCAGACAGGGGGGTTCAATGAGCAGTTCTTC	CSVERGQTGGFNEQFF
TRBJ1-2	TRBV30	NA	few	TGTGCCTGGAGCCCTCTTAACGTGAGGGGCTACACCTTC	CAWSPLNVRGYTF
TRBJ2-1	TRBV6-6	TRBD2	NA	TGTGCCAGCATGCGGGGGGGCCCCTACAATGAGCAGTTCTTC	CASMRGGPYNEQFF
TRBJ2-3	TRBV11-1	NA	few	TGTGCCAGCAGCTTAGCGCGGGACAGCCCCACAGATACGCAGTATTTT	CASSLARDSPTDTQYF
TRBJ2-1	TRBV9	NA	NA	TGTGCCAGCTCCACTGCGTACAATGAGCAGTTCTTC	CASSTAYNEQFF
TRBJ2-2	TRBV4-2	NA	few	TGTGCCAGCAGCCCCTCCTCGGGGCGGGGCGGGGAGCTGTTTTTT	CASSPSSGRGGELFF
TRBJ2-7	TRBV6-6	TRBD2	NA	TGTGCCAGCAACGGGGGGATCCGCTACGAGCAGTACTTC	CASNGGIRYEQYF
TRBJ1-3	TRBV19	TRBD1	NA	TGTGCCAGTAGTATCCAACAGGGGGCTTATGGAAACACCATATATTTT	CASSIQQGAYGNTIYF
TRBJ1-1	TRBV6-1	NA	NA	TGTGCCAGCAGTGCCCGAGCGAACACTGAAGCTTTCTTT	CASSARANTEAFF
TRBJ1-1	TRBV4-1	NA	NA	TGCGCCAGCAGCCCCTCTGGGGGGTCGAGGGGAGCTTTCTTT	CASSPSGGSRGAFF
TRBJ2-5	TRBV12-5	TRBD1	NA	TGTGCTAGTGGTACAGGGGGCCTGGAGACCCAGTACTTC	CASGTGGLETQYF